Below, 13 T cell receptor beta chains from the same sample are listed, as sequenced in a study of blood T cell repertoires in COVID-19. Measured with immunoSEQ multiplex PCR; TCRdb has only the in-frame clones, and not every one. The data contain approximately 70,000 clones, about 66% of them singletons. Sequenced: PBMCs or T cells enriched from blood (not recorded which). The origin of the receptors is a woman aged 55-75 years who had been exposed to COVID-19.

V is TRBV9 and J is TRBJ2-7; TRBD2 matches at 9 bases. Germline assignment: CDR1 SGDLS and CDR2 YYNGEE. The ends lost 4 bases at V and 0 bases at J; junction bases unmatched: 2. The CDR3 extends over 14 amino acids. The CDR3 loop reads CASSLAGSSYEQYF. The DNA of the CDR3 is TGTGCCAGCAGCCTAGCGGGAAGCTCCTACGAGCAGTACTTC. Using reference TRBV9 and TRBJ2-7 for the parts outside the CDR3, the full variable domain is DSGVTQTPKHLITATGQRVTLRCSPRSGDLSVYWYQQSLDQGLQFLIQYYNGEERAKGNILERFSAQQFPDLHSELNLSSLELGDSALYFCASSLAGSSYEQYFGPGTRLTVT.

The chain combines TRBV6-5 with TRBJ2-2; 10 bases fit TRBD2. Losses at the gene ends were 7 bases for V and 4 bases for J; bases not matched to a gene: 6. The CDR3 is made up of 15 amino acids. Germline CDR1 reads MNHEY; CDR2 reads SVGAGI. CDR3 residues: CASNRASGSTGELFF. The CDR3 coding sequence is TGTGCCAGCAATCGGGCTAGCGGGAGCACCGGGGAGCTGTTTTTT.

V gene TRBV5-4 combines with J gene TRBJ2-5, with 7 bases aligning to TRBD1. The CDR3 has 13 residues. Germline assignment: CDR1 SGHNT and CDR2 YYREEE (reference sequence). V lost 4 bases to trimming and J lost 3 bases; unmatched junction nucleotides: 3. The CDR3 is CASSPGTEETQYF. CDR3 nucleotide sequence: TGTGCCAGCAGCCCCGGGACAGAAGAGACCCAGTACTTC.

This chain uses TRBV4-2 with TRBJ2-2; possibly TRBD2 for D (6 bases). There are 16 residues in the CDR3. The germline gives CDR1 LGHNA, CDR2 YNFKEQ. The V and J ends lost 4 bases and 6 bases respectively, with 18 bases between them. CDR3 sequence reads: CASSPSRGPGAGELFF. In DNA, the CDR3 is TGTGCCAGCAGCCCTTCCCGGGGCCCGGGGGCCGGGGAGCTGTTTTTT.

Many counts were recorded for this clone. J is TRBJ2-2 and V is TRBV24-1; 7 nucleotides align to TRBD1. The CDR3 has 15 amino acids. The germline gives CDR1 KGHDR, CDR2 SFDVKD. Trimming cost V 6 bases and J 4 bases; bases outside gene matches: 7. The CDR3 here is CATSYGDRGTGELFF. CDR3 coding DNA: TGTGCCACCAGTTACGGGGACAGAGGCACCGGGGAGCTGTTTTTT.

This sequence joins TRBV7-2 and TRBJ2-5, with a possible D match to TRBD1 (6 bases). Trimming cost V 3 bases and J 4 bases, with 15 bases left between them. The CDR3 has 15 residues. Germline CDR1 reads SGHTA; CDR2 reads FQGNSA. The CDR3 loop reads CASSFGWGQLETQYF. As DNA, the CDR3 is TGTGCCAGCAGCTTCGGCTGGGGACAACTAGAGACCCAGTACTTC. Looking up the rest from reference TRBV7-2 and TRBJ2-5 gives the full variable domain: GAGVSQSPSNKVTEKGKDVELRCDPISGHTALYWYRQSLGQGLEFLIYFQGNSAPDKSGLPSDRFSAERTGGSVSTLTIQRTQQEDSAVYLCASSFGWGQLETQYFGPGTRLLVL.

V gene TRBV11-3 combines with J gene TRBJ2-1; 11 bases are shared with TRBD2. Germline CDR1 SGHNT, CDR2 YENEEA. The CDR3 totals 15 residues. With V trimmed by 5 bases and J by 13 bases, 13 bases remained unmatched. CDR3 coding DNA: TGTGCCAGCAGCGAACTAGCGGGAGTATTTGAGACACAGTTCTTC. Encoded protein: CASSELAGVFETQFF.

In its sample, this clone was seen many times. The chain recombines TRBV5-1 with TRBJ2-7, with 14 bases identical to TRBD2. CDR1 and CDR2 (germline): SGHRS, YFSETQ. The CDR3 contains 15 residues. The V and J ends lost 4 bases and 3 bases, in that order; junction bases with no gene match: 3. For the CDR3, the DNA is TGCGCCAGCAGCGGGGGACTAGCGGGGGTCTACGAGCAGTACTTC. As protein: CASSGGLAGVYEQYF.

The rearrangement uses TRBV2 and TRBJ1-2; D call uncertain. Germline CDR1 SNHLY, CDR2 FYNNEI. V lost 3 bases to trimming and J lost 0 bases, with 11 bases between them. The CDR3 runs to 15 residues. The CDR3 DNA reads TGTGCCAGCAGTGAGGCGGCCCGAGCTAACTATGGCTACACCTTC. The encoded protein is CASSEAARANYGYTF.

V gene TRBV30 combines with J gene TRBJ2-2; tentatively, D is TRBD2 (6 bases). The CDR3 is 13 amino acids. Trimming removed 3 bases from V and 5 bases from J, with 10 bases in between. In germline, CDR1 is GTSNPN, CDR2 SVGIG (reference sequence). CDR3 protein: CAWRRGGTGELFF. The CDR3 DNA reads TGTGCCTGGAGGCGGGGAGGTACCGGGGAGCTGTTTTTT.

V is TRBV12-3 or TRBV12-4 and J is TRBJ1-5; D call uncertain. Trimming took 6 bases from V and 5 from J, leaving 5 bases between them. The CDR3 spans 11 residues. CDR3 sequence (DNA): TGTGCCAGCAGCATTGATCAGCCCCAGCATTTT. Translating it yields CASSIDQPQHF.

This clone has only a few counts. The chain combines TRBV7-9 with TRBJ1-2; 7 positions match TRBD1. The CDR3 runs 15 residues. The V segment lost 3 bases and the J segment 1 base; nucleotides outside the gene matches: 5. CDR1 and CDR2 (germline): SEHNR, FQNEAQ (reference sequence). The CDR3: CASSFVTGFNYGYTF. The CDR3 DNA is TGTGCCAGCAGCTTCGTGACAGGGTTTAACTATGGCTACACCTTC.

The chain recombines TRBV5-1 with TRBJ1-4; possibly TRBD1 for D (6 bases). The CDR3 length is 14 residues. V gave up 4 bases and J gave up 5 bases, with 12 bases separating them. Germline V gives CDR1 SGHRS, CDR2 YFSETQ. CDR3 DNA: TGCGCCAGCAGCCCTGACAGGTCGAATGAAAAACTGTTTTTT. As protein: CASSPDRSNEKLFF. Combining the CDR3 with reference TRBV5-1 and TRBJ1-4 gives the whole variable domain KAGVTQTPRYLIKTRGQQVTLSCSPISGHRSVSWYQQTPGQGLQFLFEYFSETQRNKGNFPGRFSGRQFSNSRSEMNVSTLELGDSALYLCASSPDRSNEKLFFGSGTQLSVL.